This TCR beta chain was sequenced for a study of shared clonotypes between healthy human individuals. General observations from the study: Between a handful of donors, naive CD4 clonotypes were shared at a level of about 5%.

Germline CDR1 and CDR2: SGHRS and YFSETQ. The CDR3 covers 16 residues. Germline trimming cut 4 bases from V and 10 bases from J; bases unmatched to any gene: 12. A note on this clone: The antigen remains undetermined.

Some clones are missing from TCRdb's copy, which holds only in-frame ones; the method was immunoSEQ multiplex PCR. This sample has 2,500,000 or so clones; around 94% occur once, and the top ten carry about 0.13%. The rearrangement joins TRBV5-1 to TRBJ1-6; 9 positions agree with TRBD1. The sample consisted of naive CD4+ T cells sorted from blood. Indicated subset: CD45RA+ positively selected. The clonotype was recovered from a man between 18 and 35 years old in good health. CDR3: CASSLDATDRGSPLHF. The CDR3 DNA is TGCGCCAGCAGCCTGGACGCTACGGACAGGGGCTCACCCCTCCACTTT.